The 17 T cell receptor beta chains below come from one sample, sequenced in a study of blood T cell repertoires in COVID-19 (dated by TCRdb to the early 2020s). The method was the immunoSEQ multiplex PCR assay. TCRdb retrieved this table from immuneACCESS and kept in-frame rearrangements only. Not all clones are present; in checked studies, unresolved V genes account for under half, and no reason is known for the remainder. The sample profile shows 360,000 or so clones; around 90% of them were found once. The leading ten clones occupy 3% to 4.5% of the sample. Source material: peripheral blood. The receptors originated from a woman aged 60-75 years with COVID-19, enrolled during active disease.

This clone came up a few times. The chain recombines TRBV10-2 with TRBJ1-2, with D possibly matching TRBD1 (6 bases). Germline loops: CDR1 WSHSY, CDR2 SAAADI. This CDR3 has 14 residues. Deletions cut 3 bases from V and 7 bases from J, with 15 bases between. The CDR3 bases are TGCGCCAGCAGTGAATGGGGGCGTGGGGCTGGCTACACCTTC. It translates to CASSEWGRGAGYTF.

This chain uses TRBV30 with TRBJ1-5, with D tentatively TRBD1 (5 bases). Germline lookup yields CDR1 GTSNPN and CDR2 SVGIG (reference sequence). The CDR3 contains 13 residues. Trimming cost V 1 base and J 7 bases, with 11 bases left between them. This CDR3 reads CAWSGGGGQPQHF. DNA for the CDR3: TGTGCCTGGAGTGGTGGGGGAGGACAGCCCCAGCATTTT.

This chain joins TRBV28 and TRBJ2-3; no definite D call. This CDR3 spans 13 amino acids. Trimming left V 10 bases short and J 3 bases short, with 14 bases between. CDR1 and CDR2 (germline): MDHEN, SYDVKM. The CDR3 DNA is TGTGCCACCCGCCCCCCAGTGACAGATACGCAGTATTTT. Translating gives CATRPPVTDTQYF.

J is TRBJ2-1 and V is TRBV4-2, with D possibly TRBD2 on 5 matching bases. V was pared by 6 bases and J by 0 bases, with 15 bases between. In germline, CDR1 is LGHNA, CDR2 YNFKEQ. The CDR3 spans 16 residues. CDR3 region: CASSRVATSSYNEQFF. For the CDR3, the DNA is TGTGCCAGCAGTAGAGTAGCGACGAGCTCCTACAATGAGCAGTTCTTC.

The chain has TRBV5-1 and TRBJ2-3, with TRBD2 as a possible D gene (5 bases). The CDR3 totals 15 residues. In germline, CDR1 is SGHRS, CDR2 YFSETQ. V lost 0 bases, J lost 1 base, and 9 bases lay in between. CDR3 nucleotide sequence: TGCGCCAGCAGCTTGGGAGGGTTTGGCACAGATACGCAGTATTTT. Protein: CASSLGGFGTDTQYF.

In the case of this clone: The same CDR3 arises from other DNA sequences in this sample as well. This chain connects TRBV6-5 to TRBJ1-1; TRBD1 might be the D (5 bases). The V gene lost 11 bases and the J gene lost 1 base, with 8 bases spanning the gap. This CDR3 is 11 amino acids long. Germline assignment: CDR1 MNHEY and CDR2 SVGAGI. For the CDR3, the DNA is TGTGCCTCCAGGGCGAACACTGAAGCTTTCTTT. This translates into CASRANTEAFF.

This clone was recorded once. The chain joins TRBV4-2 to TRBJ2-7, with 7 bases that match TRBD1. CDR3 length: 16 amino acids. Germline loops: CDR1 LGHNA, CDR2 YNFKEQ. Losses at the gene ends were 4 bases for V and 0 bases for J; bases not matched to a gene: 9. The CDR3 loop is CASSRGGTADSYEQYF. For the CDR3, the DNA is TGTGCCAGCAGCCGCGGTGGGACAGCGGACTCCTACGAGCAGTACTTC.

The J gene is TRBJ2-7, the V gene TRBV21-1; the table assigns TRBD2, which was not confirmed against the DNA. TRBV21-1 is a pseudogene. The CDR3 is 16 amino acids. The CDR3 DNA follows: TGTGCCAGCATAGGAACTAGCGGGGGACTCTCCTACGAGCAGTACTTC. It translates to CASIGTSGGLSYEQYF.

This chain links TRBV7-9 with TRBJ1-3; D is ambiguous. Germline lookup yields CDR1 SEHNR and CDR2 FQNEAQ (reference sequence). The CDR3 consists of 15 residues. V gave up 0 bases and J gave up 4 bases, with 10 bases separating them. CDR3 nucleotide sequence: TGTGCCAGCAGCTTAGCGCCCAGTCCCGGAAACACCATATATTTT. It is translated as CASSLAPSPGNTIYF. The full variable domain, rest sourced from reference TRBV7-9 and TRBJ1-3, is DTGVSQNPRHKITKRGQNVTFRCDPISEHNRLYWYRQTLGQGPEFLTYFQNEAQLEKSRLLSDRFSAERPKGSFSTLEIQRTEQGDSAMYLCASSLAPSPGNTIYFGEGSWLTVV.

CDR3 DNA: TGTGCCAGCAGGGGACAGGGAGATGGAAACACCATATATTTT. Translating it yields CASRGQGDGNTIYF. This chain connects TRBV25-1 to TRBJ1-3; 9 bases match TRBD1. CDR1 and CDR2 (germline): MGHDK, SYGVNS. The CDR3 sequence is 14 residues long. Trimming removed 6 bases from V and 3 bases from J; junction bases left unmatched: 3.

J is TRBJ1-1 and V is TRBV4-1; D is perhaps TRBD1 (5 bases). The germline V and J ends were trimmed by 4 bases and 7 bases, with 13 bases remaining between them. Germline V gene lookup returns CDR1 MGHRA and CDR2 YSYEKL. CDR3 length equals 13 residues. CDR3 coding DNA: TGCGCCAGCAGCCTCACGGGGGACTTTGAAGCTTTCTTT. It specifies CASSLTGDFEAFF.

The chain links TRBV12-3 or TRBV12-4 to TRBJ1-2; D is undetermined. This CDR3 is built from 13 residues. The ends were cut back, 3 bases at V and 6 bases at J, with 11 bases in the middle. The CDR3 sequence is CASSFVQHDGYTF. As DNA, the CDR3 is TGTGCCAGCAGTTTTGTACAGCACGATGGCTACACCTTC.

There are a few counts of this clone. The chain employs TRBV9 and TRBJ2-7; the match to TRBD1 covers 8 bases. V was pared by 3 bases and J by 5 bases, with 7 bases of the junction left unmatched. Germline CDR1 SGDLS, CDR2 YYNGEE. CDR3 length: 14 residues. The CDR3 loop reads CASSATTGVNEQYF. In DNA, the CDR3 is TGTGCCAGCAGCGCAACGACAGGGGTCAACGAGCAGTACTTC.

V usage is TRBV11-2 and J usage is TRBJ2-1, with TRBD1 matching 9 bases. In germline, CDR1 is SGHAT, CDR2 FQNNGV. With V trimmed by 7 bases and J by 4 bases, 11 bases remained unmatched. The CDR3 loop spans 16 amino acids. The CDR3: CASILTTGTGYNEQFF. CDR3 nucleotides: TGTGCCAGCATCCTTACGACCGGGACAGGGTACAATGAGCAGTTCTTC. Drawing the rest from reference TRBV11-2 and TRBJ2-1, the complete variable domain is EAGVAQSPRYKIIEKRQSVAFWCNPISGHATLYWYQQILGQGPKLLIQFQNNGVVDDSQLPKDRFSAERLKGVDSTLKIQPAKLEDSAVYLCASILTTGTGYNEQFFGPGTRLTVL.

The CDR3: CASSLAGTGDEAFF. The CDR3 nucleotides are TGTGCCAGCAGCTTAGCTGGGACAGGGGATGAAGCTTTCTTT. The chain links TRBV7-2 to TRBJ1-1, with TRBD1 matching 10 bases. Trimming removed 0 bases from V and 7 bases from J; junction bases left unmatched: 2. Per germline, CDR1 SGHTA and CDR2 FQGNSA. This CDR3 has 14 amino acids. The complete variable domain, with remaining parts taken from reference TRBV7-2 and TRBJ1-1, reads GAGVSQSPSNKVTEKGKDVELRCDPISGHTALYWYRQSLGQGLEFLIYFQGNSAPDKSGLPSDRFSAERTGGSVSTLTIQRTQQEDSAVYLCASSLAGTGDEAFFGQGTRLTVV.

This clone has a single count. This chain joins TRBV5-1 and TRBJ1-1, with D maybe TRBD1 (5 bases). Germline V gives CDR1 SGHRS, CDR2 YFSETQ. The CDR3 is 15 amino acids. Trimming cost V 0 bases and J 1 base, with 10 bases left between them. CDR3 in DNA: TGCGCCAGCAGCTTGGTTACAGGAGAGAACACTGAAGCTTTCTTT. This codes for CASSLVTGENTEAFF.

The V gene is TRBV3-1 (or the pseudogene TRBV3-2), the J gene TRBJ1-5; D remains ambiguous. This CDR3 is 14 amino acids long. CDR1 is LGHDT and CDR2 is YNNKEL in the germline V gene (reference sequence). The V gene lost 0 bases and the J gene lost 5 bases, with 8 bases spanning the gap. For the CDR3, the DNA is TGTGCCAGCAGCCAAGATCGTAGAGATCAGCCCCAGCATTTT. This sequence encodes CASSQDRRDQPQHF.